What follows are 9 T cell receptor beta chains derived from one specimen sequenced in a study of T cell responses to AZD1222 COVID-19 vaccine. TCRdb keeps only in-frame clones here, not all; method: immunoSEQ multiplex PCR. The data show about 120,000 clones, approximately 84% seen once. Sequences were derived from peripheral blood, sampled on day 0 of AZD1222 vaccination. The source is an adult in good health.

V is TRBV5-6 and J is TRBJ1-2; D not resolved. The CDR3 spans 13 residues. V gave up 0 bases and J gave up 8 bases, with 11 bases separating them. The germline V gene has CDR1 SGHDT and CDR2 YYEEEE. CDR3 nucleotides: TGTGCCAGCAGCTTGGTCCTCGTGACAGGCTACACCTTC. It specifies CASSLVLVTGYTF. Full variable domain (missing parts from reference TRBV5-6 and TRBJ1-2): DAGVTQSPTHLIKTRGQQVTLRCSPKSGHDTVSWYQQALGQGPQFIFQYYEEEERQRGNFPDRFSGHQFPNYSSELNVNALLLGDSALYLCASSLVLVTGYTFGSGTRLTVV.

V gene TRBV6-1 combines with J gene TRBJ1-3; D not resolved. CDR1 and CDR2 (germline): MNHNS, SASEGT. This CDR3 is built from 15 residues. The germline V and J ends were trimmed by 3 bases and 3 bases, with 12 bases remaining between them. The CDR3 DNA reads as TGTGCCAGCAGTGAGTCACCGACGAATGGAAACACCATATATTTT. Residues: CASSESPTNGNTIYF.

This chain joins TRBV7-7 and TRBJ2-5; D unresolved. Germline loops: CDR1 SSHAT, CDR2 FNYEAQ (reference sequence). Trimming removed 8 bases at V and 5 bases at J, with 18 bases between. CDR3 length: 14 residues. This CDR3 reads CASGWPGRWETQYF. In nucleotides, the CDR3 is TGTGCCAGCGGATGGCCAGGTCGGTGGGAGACCCAGTACTTC.

This chain links TRBV19 with TRBJ2-7; D is undetermined. CDR3 length: 13 residues. V was clipped by 4 bases and J by 3 bases, with 10 bases between them. Germline lookup yields CDR1 LNHDA and CDR2 SQIVND (reference sequence). CDR3 amino acids: CASSTGDFYEQYF. The CDR3 nucleotides are TGTGCCAGTAGTACAGGTGATTTCTACGAGCAGTACTTC.

The sample holds a few counts of this clone. V and J are TRBV27 and TRBJ1-1; D remains unclear. The CDR3 runs 14 residues. CDR1 is MNHEY and CDR2 is SMNVEV in the germline V gene (reference sequence). V lost 8 bases, J lost 0 bases, and 13 bases lay in between. CDR3 bases: TGTGCCAGCCGAAGACTGACAATGAACACTGAAGCTTTCTTT. It is translated as CASRRLTMNTEAFF.

The J gene is TRBJ1-1, the V gene TRBV15; a possible D gene is TRBD1 (6 bases). Trimming removed 0 bases at V and 1 base at J, with 21 bases between. This CDR3 has 19 amino acids. Germline CDR1 reads LNHNV; CDR2 reads YYDKDF (reference sequence). The CDR3 loop is CATSRDFWGRIDPNTEAFF. The CDR3 nucleotides read TGTGCCACCAGCAGAGATTTTTGGGGGCGGATTGACCCGAACACTGAAGCTTTCTTT. The whole variable domain, filled in from reference TRBV15 and TRBJ1-1, reads DAMVIQNPRYQVTQFGKPVTLSCSQTLNHNVMYWYQQKSSQAPKLLFHYYDKDFNNEADTPDNFQSRRPNTSFCFLDIRSPGLGDTAMYLCATSRDFWGRIDPNTEAFFGQGTRLTVV.

This clone is a singleton in its sample. The chain uses TRBV27 and TRBJ2-1; 7 bases match TRBD2. This CDR3 has 11 residues. With V trimmed by 7 bases and J by 15 bases, 9 bases remained unmatched. The V gene's germline CDR1 is MNHEY and CDR2 SMNVEV (reference sequence). The CDR3 DNA reads TGTGCCAGCACCGGGGAGGGTTCCCTGTTCTTC. Protein sequence: CASTGEGSLFF.

The chain employs TRBV6-5 and TRBJ1-1; D gene unclear. This CDR3 is built from 13 residues. V lost 5 bases, J lost 2 bases, and 9 bases lay in between. The V gene's germline CDR1 is MNHEY and CDR2 SVGAGI. CDR3 DNA sequence: TGTGCCAGCAGTCGAGCGGTAAACACTGAAGCTTTCTTT. It yields the protein CASSRAVNTEAFF.

J is TRBJ1-2 and V is TRBV5-8; D remains unclear. Trimming took 7 bases from V and 7 from J, leaving 17 bases between them. Per the germline V gene, CDR1 is SGHTS and CDR2 is YDEGEE. The CDR3 loop spans 13 amino acids. CDR3 sequence: CASRPHQPSGYTF. CDR3 DNA: TGTGCCAGCCGCCCCCATCAACCGAGTGGCTACACCTTC.